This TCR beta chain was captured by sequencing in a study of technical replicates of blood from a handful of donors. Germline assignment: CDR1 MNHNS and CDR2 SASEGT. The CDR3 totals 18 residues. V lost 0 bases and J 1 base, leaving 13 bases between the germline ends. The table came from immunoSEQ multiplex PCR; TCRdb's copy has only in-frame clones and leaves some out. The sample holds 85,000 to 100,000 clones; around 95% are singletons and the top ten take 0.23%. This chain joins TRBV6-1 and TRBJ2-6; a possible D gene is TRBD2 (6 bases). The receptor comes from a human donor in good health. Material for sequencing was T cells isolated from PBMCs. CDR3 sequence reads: CASSEAEGLLSGANVLTF. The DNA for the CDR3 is TGTGCCAGCAGTGAAGCGGAGGGGCTATTATCTGGGGCCAACGTCCTGACTTTC.